This TCR beta chain stems from a study of identifying expanded T cells in peripheral blood. General observations from the study: Two-week clone count variance significantly increased as total template count grew. Over around two and four weeks, about 16 and 19 clones changed, versus around 1.2 between replicates.

The data were produced by immunoSEQ multiplex PCR, yet TCRdb's version contains in-frame clones alone and is incomplete. Of tens of thousands of clones in the sample, around 87% were seen once. Concerning this clone itself: No antigen is known for it.

Trimming stripped 0 bases from V and 4 bases from J, with 9 bases between. The CDR3 sequence is 15 residues long. Input material: blood. The V and J genes are TRBV23-1 and TRBJ2-2, with D possibly TRBD1 on 6 matching bases. TRBV23-1 is filed as an ORF, its function uncertain. The TCR sequence derives from a person aged 18-70 years in good health. The CDR3 bases are TGCGCCAGCAGTCAATCAAGGACAGTCACCGGGGAGCTGTTTTTT. Amino acids: CASSQSRTVTGELFF.